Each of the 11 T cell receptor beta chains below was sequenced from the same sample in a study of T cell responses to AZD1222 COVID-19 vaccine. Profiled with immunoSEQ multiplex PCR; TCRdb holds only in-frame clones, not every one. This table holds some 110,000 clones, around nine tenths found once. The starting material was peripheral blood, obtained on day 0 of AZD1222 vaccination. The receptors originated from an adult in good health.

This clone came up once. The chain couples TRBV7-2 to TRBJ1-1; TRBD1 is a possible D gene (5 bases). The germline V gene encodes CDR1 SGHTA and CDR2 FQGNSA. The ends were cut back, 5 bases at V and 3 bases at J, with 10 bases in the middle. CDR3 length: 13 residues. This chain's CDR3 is CASSNVGDTEAFF. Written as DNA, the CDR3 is TGTGCCAGCAGCAACGTAGGGGACACTGAAGCTTTCTTT.

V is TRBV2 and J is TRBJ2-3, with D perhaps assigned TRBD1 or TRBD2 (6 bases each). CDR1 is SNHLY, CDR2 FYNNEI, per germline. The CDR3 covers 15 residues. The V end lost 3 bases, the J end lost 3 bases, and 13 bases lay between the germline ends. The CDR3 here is CASSDLGGGTDTQYF. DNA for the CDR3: TGTGCCAGCAGTGATTTGGGGGGCGGGACAGATACGCAGTATTTT.

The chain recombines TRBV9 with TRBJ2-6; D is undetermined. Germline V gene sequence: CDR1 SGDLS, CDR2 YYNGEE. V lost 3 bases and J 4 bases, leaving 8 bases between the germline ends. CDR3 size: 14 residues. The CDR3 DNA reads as TGTGCCAGCAGCGCCCTCGCCGGGGCCAACGTCCTGACTTTC. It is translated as CASSALAGANVLTF.

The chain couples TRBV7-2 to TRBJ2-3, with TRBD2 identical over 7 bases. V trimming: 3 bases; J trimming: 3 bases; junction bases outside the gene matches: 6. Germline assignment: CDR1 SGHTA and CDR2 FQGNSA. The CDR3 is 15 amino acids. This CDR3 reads CASSLRGGSTDTQYF. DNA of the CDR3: TGTGCCAGCAGCTTGAGGGGAGGGTCGACAGATACGCAGTATTTT.

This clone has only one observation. CDR3 nucleotides: TGCGCCAGCAGCGGTGGGGGGGCCGCGGATGAGCAGTTCTTC. This gives the protein CASSGGGAADEQFF. The chain couples TRBV10-1 to TRBJ2-1, with a tentative D call TRBD2 (7 bases). Germline values: CDR1 WNHNN, CDR2 SYGVQD (reference sequence). V lost 6 bases and J 8 bases, leaving 17 bases between the germline ends. This CDR3 is 14 amino acids long.

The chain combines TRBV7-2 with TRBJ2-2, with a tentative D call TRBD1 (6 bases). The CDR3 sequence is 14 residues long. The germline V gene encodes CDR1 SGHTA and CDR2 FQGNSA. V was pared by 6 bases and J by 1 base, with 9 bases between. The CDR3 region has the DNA TGTGCCAGCAGTCCACAGGGGAACACCGGGGAGCTGTTTTTT. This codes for CASSPQGNTGELFF.

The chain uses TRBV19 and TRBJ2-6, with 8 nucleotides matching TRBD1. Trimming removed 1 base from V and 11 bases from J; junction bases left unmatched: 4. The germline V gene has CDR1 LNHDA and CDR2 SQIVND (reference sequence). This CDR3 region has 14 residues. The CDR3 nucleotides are TGTGCCAGTAGTATAGTGGGGACAGGTTACGTCCTGACTTTC. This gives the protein CASSIVGTGYVLTF.

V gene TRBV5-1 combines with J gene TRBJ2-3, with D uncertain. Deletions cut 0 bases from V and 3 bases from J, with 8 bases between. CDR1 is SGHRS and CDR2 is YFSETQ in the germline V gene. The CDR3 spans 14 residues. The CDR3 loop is CASSLASETDTQYF. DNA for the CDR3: TGCGCCAGCAGCTTGGCTAGTGAAACAGATACGCAGTATTTT.

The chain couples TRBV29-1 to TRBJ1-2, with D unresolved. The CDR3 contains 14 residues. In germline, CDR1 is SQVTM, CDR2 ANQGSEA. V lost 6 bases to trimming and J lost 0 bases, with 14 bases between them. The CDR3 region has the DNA TGCAGCGTCACCCCCGACAATTCTAACTATGGCTACACCTTC. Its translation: CSVTPDNSNYGYTF.

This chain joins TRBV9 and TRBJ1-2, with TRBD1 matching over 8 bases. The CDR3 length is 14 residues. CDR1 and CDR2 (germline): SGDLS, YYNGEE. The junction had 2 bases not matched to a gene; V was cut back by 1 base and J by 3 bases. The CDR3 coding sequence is TGTGCCAGCAGCGTAACGGGACAGGACTATGGCTACACCTTC. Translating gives CASSVTGQDYGYTF.

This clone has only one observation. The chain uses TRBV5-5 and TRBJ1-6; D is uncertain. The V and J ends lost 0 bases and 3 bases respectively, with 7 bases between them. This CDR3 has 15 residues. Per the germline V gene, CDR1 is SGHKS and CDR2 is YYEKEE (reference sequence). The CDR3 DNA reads TGTGCCAGCAGCTTGGGTGTCGACTATAATTCACCCCTCCACTTT. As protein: CASSLGVDYNSPLHF.